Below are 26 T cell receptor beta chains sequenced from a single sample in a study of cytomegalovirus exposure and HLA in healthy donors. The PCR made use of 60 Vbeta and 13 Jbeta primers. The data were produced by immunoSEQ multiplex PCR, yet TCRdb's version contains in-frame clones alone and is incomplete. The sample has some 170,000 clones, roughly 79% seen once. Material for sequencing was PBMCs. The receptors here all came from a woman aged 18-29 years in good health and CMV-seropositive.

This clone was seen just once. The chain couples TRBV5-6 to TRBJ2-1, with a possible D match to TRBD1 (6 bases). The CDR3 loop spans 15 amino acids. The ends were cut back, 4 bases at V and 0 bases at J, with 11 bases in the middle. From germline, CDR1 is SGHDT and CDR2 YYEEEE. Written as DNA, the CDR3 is TGTGCCAGCAGCGAGGGACAAATCTCCTACAATGAGCAGTTCTTC. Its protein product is CASSEGQISYNEQFF.

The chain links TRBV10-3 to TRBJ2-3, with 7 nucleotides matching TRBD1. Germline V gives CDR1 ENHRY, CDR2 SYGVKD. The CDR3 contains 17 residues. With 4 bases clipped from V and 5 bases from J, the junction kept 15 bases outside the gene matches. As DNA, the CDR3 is TGTGCCATCAGTGCAGTAAAACAGGGGCCCAACATAGATACGCAGTATTTT. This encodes CAISAVKQGPNIDTQYF.

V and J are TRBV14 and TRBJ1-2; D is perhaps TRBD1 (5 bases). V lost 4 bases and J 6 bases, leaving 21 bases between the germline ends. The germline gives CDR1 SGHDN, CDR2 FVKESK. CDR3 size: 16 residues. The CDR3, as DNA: TGTGCCAGCAGCCGAAGCTTGGGCCCAGGGTTGGATGGCTACACCTTC. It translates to CASSRSLGPGLDGYTF.

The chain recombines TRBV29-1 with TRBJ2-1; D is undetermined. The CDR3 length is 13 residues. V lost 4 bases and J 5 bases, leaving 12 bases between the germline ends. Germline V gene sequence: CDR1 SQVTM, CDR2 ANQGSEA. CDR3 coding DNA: TGCAGCGTTGCTATTAGCCAGAACAATGAGCAGTTCTTC. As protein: CSVAISQNNEQFF.

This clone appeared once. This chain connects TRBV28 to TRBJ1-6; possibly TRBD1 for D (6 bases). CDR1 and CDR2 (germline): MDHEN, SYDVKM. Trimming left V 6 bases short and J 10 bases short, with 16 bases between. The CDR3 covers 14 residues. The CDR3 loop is CASRITGSRSPLHF. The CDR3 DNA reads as TGTGCCAGCAGGATAACAGGGTCGAGGTCACCCCTCCACTTT.

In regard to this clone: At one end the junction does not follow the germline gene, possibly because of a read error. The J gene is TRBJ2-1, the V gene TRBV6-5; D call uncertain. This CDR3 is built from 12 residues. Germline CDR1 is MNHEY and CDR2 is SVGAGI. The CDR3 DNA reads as TGTGCCAGCAGTTACTCCAACAATGAGCAGTTCTTC. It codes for CASSYSNNEQFF.

CDR3 sequence reads: CASSLGQMNTEAFF. In DNA, the CDR3 is TGCGCCAGCAGCTTGGGTCAGATGAACACTGAAGCTTTCTTT. The V gene is TRBV5-1, the J gene TRBJ1-1, with D uncertain. This CDR3 region has 14 residues. V gave up 0 bases and J gave up 0 bases, with 6 bases separating them. Germline assignment: CDR1 SGHRS and CDR2 YFSETQ.

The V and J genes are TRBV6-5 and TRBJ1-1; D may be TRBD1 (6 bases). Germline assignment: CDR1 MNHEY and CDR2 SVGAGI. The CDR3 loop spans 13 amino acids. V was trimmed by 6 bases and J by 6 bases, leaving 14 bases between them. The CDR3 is CASRGQSWAEAFF. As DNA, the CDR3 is TGTGCCAGCAGAGGACAGAGTTGGGCTGAAGCTTTCTTT.

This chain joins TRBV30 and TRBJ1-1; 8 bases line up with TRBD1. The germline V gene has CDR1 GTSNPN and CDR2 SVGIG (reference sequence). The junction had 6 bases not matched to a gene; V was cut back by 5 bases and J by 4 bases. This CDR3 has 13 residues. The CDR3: CAWGHTGGTEAFF. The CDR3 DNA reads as TGTGCCTGGGGACATACAGGGGGCACTGAAGCTTTCTTT.

CDR3: CASSLRLLTGETQYF. CDR3 nucleotides: TGTGCCAGCAGCCTCCGTCTCCTAACCGGAGAGACCCAGTACTTC. V and J are TRBV7-2 and TRBJ2-5; D gene unclear. CDR3 length: 15 residues. Trimming removed 5 bases from V and 4 bases from J, with 17 bases in between. Per germline, CDR1 SGHTA and CDR2 FQGNSA.

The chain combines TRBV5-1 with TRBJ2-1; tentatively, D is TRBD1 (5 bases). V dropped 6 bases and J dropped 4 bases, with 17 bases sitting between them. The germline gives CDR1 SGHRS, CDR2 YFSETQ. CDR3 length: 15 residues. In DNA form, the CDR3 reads TGCGCCAGCAAATCACAGCCGACAGAATACAATGAGCAGTTCTTC. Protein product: CASKSQPTEYNEQFF.

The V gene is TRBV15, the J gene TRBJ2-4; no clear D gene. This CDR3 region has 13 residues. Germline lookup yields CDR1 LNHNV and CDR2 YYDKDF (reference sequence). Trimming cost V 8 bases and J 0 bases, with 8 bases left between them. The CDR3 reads CATYEQAKNIQYF. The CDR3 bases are TGTGCCACCTATGAGCAAGCCAAAAACATTCAGTACTTC.

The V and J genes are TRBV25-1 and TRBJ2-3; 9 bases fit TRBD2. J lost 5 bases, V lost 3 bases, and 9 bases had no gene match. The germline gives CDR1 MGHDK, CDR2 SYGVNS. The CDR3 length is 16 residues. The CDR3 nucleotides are TGTGCCAGCAGTGAGCCCTTAGCGGGGGCGGGAGATACGCAGTATTTT. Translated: CASSEPLAGAGDTQYF.

The CDR3 DNA reads as TGTGCCAGCAGTCCCCTAAGAGCGGGGAGCTCCTACGAGCAGTACTTC. Protein product: CASSPLRAGSSYEQYF. The chain is built from TRBV27 and TRBJ2-7, with 7 bases identical to TRBD2. V lost 5 bases to trimming and J lost 0 bases; unmatched junction nucleotides: 10. Germline V CDR1 and CDR2: MNHEY, SMNVEV (reference sequence). The CDR3 covers 16 residues.

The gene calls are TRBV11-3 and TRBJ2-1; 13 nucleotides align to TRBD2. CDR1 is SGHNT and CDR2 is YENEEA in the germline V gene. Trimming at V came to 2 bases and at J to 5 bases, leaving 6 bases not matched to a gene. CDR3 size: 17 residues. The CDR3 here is CASSLIGTSGDDNEQFF. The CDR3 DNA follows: TGTGCCAGCAGCTTAATCGGGACTAGCGGGGACGACAATGAGCAGTTCTTC.

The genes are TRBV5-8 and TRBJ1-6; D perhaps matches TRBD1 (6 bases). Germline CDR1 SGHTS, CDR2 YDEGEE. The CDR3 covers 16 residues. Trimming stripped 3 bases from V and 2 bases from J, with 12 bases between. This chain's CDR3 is CASSWERTAYNSPLHF. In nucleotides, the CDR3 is TGTGCCAGCAGCTGGGAAAGGACAGCCTATAATTCACCCCTCCACTTT.

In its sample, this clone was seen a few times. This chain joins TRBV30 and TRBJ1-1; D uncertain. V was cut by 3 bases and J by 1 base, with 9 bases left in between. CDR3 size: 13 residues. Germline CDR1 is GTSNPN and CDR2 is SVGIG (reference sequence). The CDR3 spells CAWRRYQNTEAFF. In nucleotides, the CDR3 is TGTGCCTGGAGGAGATACCAGAACACTGAAGCTTTCTTT.

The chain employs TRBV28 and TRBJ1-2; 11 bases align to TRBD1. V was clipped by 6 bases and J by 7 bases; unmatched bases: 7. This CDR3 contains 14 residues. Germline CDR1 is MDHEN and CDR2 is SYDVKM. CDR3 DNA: TGTGCCAGCAGGCCGGGACAGGGGGACTCTGGCTACACCTTC. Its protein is CASRPGQGDSGYTF.

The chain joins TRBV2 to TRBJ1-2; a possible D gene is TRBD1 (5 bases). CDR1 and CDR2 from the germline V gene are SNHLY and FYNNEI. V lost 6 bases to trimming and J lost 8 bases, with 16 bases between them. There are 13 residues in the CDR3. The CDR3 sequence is CASRRVEGFGYTF. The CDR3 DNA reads TGTGCCAGCAGGCGCGTGGAGGGGTTCGGCTACACCTTC.

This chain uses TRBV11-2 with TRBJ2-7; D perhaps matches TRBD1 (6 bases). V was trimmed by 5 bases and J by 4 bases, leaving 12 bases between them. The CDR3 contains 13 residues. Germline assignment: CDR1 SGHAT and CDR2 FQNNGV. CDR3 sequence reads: CASSGGLVYEQYF. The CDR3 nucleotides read TGTGCCAGCAGCGGGGGCCTTGTATACGAGCAGTACTTC. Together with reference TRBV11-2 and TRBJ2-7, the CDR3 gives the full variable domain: EAGVAQSPRYKIIEKRQSVAFWCNPISGHATLYWYQQILGQGPKLLIQFQNNGVVDDSQLPKDRFSAERLKGVDSTLKIQPAKLEDSAVYLCASSGGLVYEQYFGPGTRLTVT.

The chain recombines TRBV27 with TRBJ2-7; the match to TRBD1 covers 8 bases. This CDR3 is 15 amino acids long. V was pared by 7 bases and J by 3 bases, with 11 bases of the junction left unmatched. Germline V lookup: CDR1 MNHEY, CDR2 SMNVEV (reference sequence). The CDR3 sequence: CASNHAPGTGYEQYF. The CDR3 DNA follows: TGTGCCAGCAACCATGCCCCCGGGACAGGCTACGAGCAGTACTTC.

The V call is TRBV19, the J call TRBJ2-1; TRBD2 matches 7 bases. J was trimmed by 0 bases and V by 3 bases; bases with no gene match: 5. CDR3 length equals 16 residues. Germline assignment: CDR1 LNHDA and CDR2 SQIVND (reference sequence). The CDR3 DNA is TGTGCCAGTAGTATGAGGGAGGGAAGCTCCTACAATGAGCAGTTCTTC. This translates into CASSMREGSSYNEQFF.

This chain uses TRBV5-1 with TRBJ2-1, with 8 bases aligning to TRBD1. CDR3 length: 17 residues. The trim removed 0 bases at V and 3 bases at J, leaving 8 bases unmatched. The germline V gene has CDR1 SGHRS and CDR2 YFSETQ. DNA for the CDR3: TGCGCCAGCAGCTTGGCGTCACAGGGGGATGTCTACAATGAGCAGTTCTTC. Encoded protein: CASSLASQGDVYNEQFF.

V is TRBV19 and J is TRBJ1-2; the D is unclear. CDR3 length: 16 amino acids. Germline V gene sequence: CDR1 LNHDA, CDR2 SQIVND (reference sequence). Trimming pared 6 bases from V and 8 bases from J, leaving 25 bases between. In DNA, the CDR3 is TGTGCCAGTAGACAACTTCCCCGGGGTCGAGAACCAGGCTACACCTTC. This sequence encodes CASRQLPRGREPGYTF.

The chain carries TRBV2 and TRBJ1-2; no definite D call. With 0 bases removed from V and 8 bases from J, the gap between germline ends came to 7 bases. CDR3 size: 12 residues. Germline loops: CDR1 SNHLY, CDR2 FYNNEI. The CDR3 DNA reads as TGTGCCAGCAGTGAAGCCTTAGAGGGCTACACCTTC. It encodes CASSEALEGYTF.

The CDR3 protein is CATGHFNEKLFF. The CDR3 DNA reads as TGTGCCACGGGACACTTTAATGAAAAACTGTTTTTT. This chain joins TRBV19 and TRBJ1-4; D might be TRBD1 (6 bases). Per germline, CDR1 LNHDA and CDR2 SQIVND (reference sequence). The length of the CDR3 is 12 residues. V lost 10 bases, J lost 4 bases, and 10 bases lay in between.